This TCR beta chain was obtained from a study of early T cells in non-severe SARS-CoV-2 infection. Study-level background: Unsorted whole blood bulk RNA was sequenced, with unpaired chains.

This clonotype was detected a few times. Germline CDR1 LGHNA, CDR2 YNFKEQ. The CDR3 has 18 amino acids. V was clipped by 1 base and J by 10 bases; unmatched bases: 13. TCRdb re-derived calls from the 5' RACE reads in MiXCR, one entry per CDR3 protein. Of some 51,000 distinct CDR3 sequences in the sample, 15% were seen once. This TCR was sampled from an adult who was a healthcare worker with PCR-confirmed SARS-CoV-2 infection or an uninfected control (not recorded which). The chain is built from TRBV4-2 and TRBJ1-4; 12 positions agree with TRBD1. Sequenced material: whole blood, taken at baseline. The CDR3 reads CASSQVSGQGAQTGKLFF. In DNA, the CDR3 is TGTGCCAGCAGCCAAGTCTCGGGACAGGGGGCGCAAACTGGAAAACTGTTTTTT.